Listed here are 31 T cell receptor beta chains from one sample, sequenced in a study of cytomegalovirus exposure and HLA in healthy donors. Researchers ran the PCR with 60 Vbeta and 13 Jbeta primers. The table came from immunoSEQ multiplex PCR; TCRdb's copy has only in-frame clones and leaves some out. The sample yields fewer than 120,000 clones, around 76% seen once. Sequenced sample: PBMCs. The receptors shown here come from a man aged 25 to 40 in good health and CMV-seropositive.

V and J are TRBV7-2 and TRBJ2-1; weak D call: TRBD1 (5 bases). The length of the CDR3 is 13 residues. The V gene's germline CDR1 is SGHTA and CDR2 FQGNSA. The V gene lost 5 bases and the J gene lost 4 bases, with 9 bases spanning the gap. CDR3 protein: CASSPRVYNEQFF. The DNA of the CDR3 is TGTGCCAGCAGCCCCAGGGTGTACAATGAGCAGTTCTTC.

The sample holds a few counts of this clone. The CDR3: CAWSIRGTANTEAFF. CDR3 bases: TGTGCCTGGAGTATCAGAGGAACTGCGAACACTGAAGCTTTCTTT. The chain is built from TRBV30 and TRBJ1-1; D is undetermined. The V and J ends lost 2 bases and 1 base respectively, with 14 bases between them. The CDR3 loop spans 15 amino acids. Germline CDR1 and CDR2: GTSNPN and SVGIG (reference sequence).

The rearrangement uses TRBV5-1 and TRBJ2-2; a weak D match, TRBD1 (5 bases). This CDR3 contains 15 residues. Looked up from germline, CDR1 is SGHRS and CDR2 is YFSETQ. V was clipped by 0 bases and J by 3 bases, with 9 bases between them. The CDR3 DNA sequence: TGCGCCAGCAGCTTGGAGGACACCTACACCGGGGAGCTGTTTTTT. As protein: CASSLEDTYTGELFF.

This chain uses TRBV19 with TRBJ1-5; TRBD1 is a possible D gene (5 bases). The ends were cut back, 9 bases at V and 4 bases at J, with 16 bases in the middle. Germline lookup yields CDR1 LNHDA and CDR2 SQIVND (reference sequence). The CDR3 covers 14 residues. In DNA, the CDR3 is TGTGCCAGCGAGTCCGGGACTTGGAATCAGCCCCAGCATTTT. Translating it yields CASESGTWNQPQHF.

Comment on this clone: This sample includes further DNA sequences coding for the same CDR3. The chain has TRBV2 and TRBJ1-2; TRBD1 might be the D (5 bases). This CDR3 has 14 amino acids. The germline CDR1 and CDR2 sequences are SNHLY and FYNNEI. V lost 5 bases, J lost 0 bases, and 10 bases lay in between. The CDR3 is CASSSQGTNYGYTF. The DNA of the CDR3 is TGTGCCAGCAGTTCCCAGGGTACTAACTATGGCTACACCTTC.

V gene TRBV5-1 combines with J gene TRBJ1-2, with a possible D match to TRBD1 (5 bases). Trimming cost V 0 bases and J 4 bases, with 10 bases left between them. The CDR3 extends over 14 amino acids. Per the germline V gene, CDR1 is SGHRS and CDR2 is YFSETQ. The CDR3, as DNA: TGCGCCAGCAGCTTGGTGGCGCAGGGCTATGGCTACACCTTC. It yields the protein CASSLVAQGYGYTF.

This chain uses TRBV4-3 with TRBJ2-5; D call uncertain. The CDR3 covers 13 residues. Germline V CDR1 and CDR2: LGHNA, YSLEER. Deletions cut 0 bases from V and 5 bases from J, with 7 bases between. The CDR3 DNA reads TGCGCCAGCAGCCAAGAGCACGGGGAGACCCAGTACTTC. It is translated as CASSQEHGETQYF.

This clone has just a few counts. The CDR3: CASSSPPSGGEETQYF. The CDR3 DNA is TGTGCCAGCAGCTCTCCCCCTAGCGGGGGGGAGGAGACCCAGTACTTC. V is TRBV5-4 and J is TRBJ2-5, with TRBD2 identical over 12 bases. The CDR3 spans 16 residues. CDR1 is SGHNT and CDR2 is YYREEE in the germline V gene (reference sequence). The trim removed 3 bases at V and 5 bases at J, leaving 8 bases unmatched.

The CDR3 coding sequence is TGCGCCAGCAGCCCGGGACAGGGCCTCTACGAGCAGTACTTC. This encodes CASSPGQGLYEQYF. J is TRBJ2-7 and V is TRBV5-1, with TRBD1 matching over 9 bases. The germline V gene has CDR1 SGHRS and CDR2 YFSETQ. Trimming cost V 4 bases and J 3 bases; bases outside gene matches: 5. This CDR3 comprises 14 residues. The variable domain in full, completed from reference TRBV5-1 and TRBJ2-7, reads KAGVTQTPRYLIKTRGQQVTLSCSPISGHRSVSWYQQTPGQGLQFLFEYFSETQRNKGNFPGRFSGRQFSNSRSEMNVSTLELGDSALYLCASSPGQGLYEQYFGPGTRLTVT.

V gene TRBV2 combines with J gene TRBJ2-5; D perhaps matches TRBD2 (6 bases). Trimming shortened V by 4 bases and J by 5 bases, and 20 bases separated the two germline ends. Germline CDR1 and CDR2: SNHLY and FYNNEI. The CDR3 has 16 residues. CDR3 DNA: TGTGCCAGCAGTGGCTCCGGGGGTTCCCCACTGGAGACCCAGTACTTC. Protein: CASSGSGGSPLETQYF.

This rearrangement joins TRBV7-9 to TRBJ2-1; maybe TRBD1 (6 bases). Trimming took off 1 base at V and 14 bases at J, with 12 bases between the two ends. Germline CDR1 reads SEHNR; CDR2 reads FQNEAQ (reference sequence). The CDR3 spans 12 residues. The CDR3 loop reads CASSLGPGTKFF. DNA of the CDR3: TGTGCCAGCAGCTTAGGGCCCGGGACAAAGTTCTTC.

The CDR3 sequence is CASTPAGDGSYEQYF. CDR3 nucleotide sequence: TGTGCCAGCACCCCCGCGGGGGACGGGTCCTACGAGCAGTACTTC. The chain employs TRBV7-9 and TRBJ2-7; 7 nucleotides agree with TRBD2. V gave up 7 bases and J gave up 1 base; unmatched junction bases: 10. CDR1 is SEHNR and CDR2 is FQNEAQ in the germline V gene (reference sequence). This CDR3 has 15 residues.

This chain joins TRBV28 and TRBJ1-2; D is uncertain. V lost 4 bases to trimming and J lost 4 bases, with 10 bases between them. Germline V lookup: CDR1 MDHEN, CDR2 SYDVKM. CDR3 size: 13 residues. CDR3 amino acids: CASSSTSFYGYTF. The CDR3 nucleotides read TGTGCCAGCAGTTCGACAAGTTTCTATGGCTACACCTTC.

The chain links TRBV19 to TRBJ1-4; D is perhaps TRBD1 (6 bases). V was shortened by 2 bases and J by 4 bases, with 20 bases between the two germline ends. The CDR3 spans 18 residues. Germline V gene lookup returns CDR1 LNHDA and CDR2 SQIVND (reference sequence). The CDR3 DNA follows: TGTGCCAGTAGTATACCCTCCTGGGCCGACAGGCGTAATGAAAAACTGTTTTTT. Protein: CASSIPSWADRRNEKLFF.

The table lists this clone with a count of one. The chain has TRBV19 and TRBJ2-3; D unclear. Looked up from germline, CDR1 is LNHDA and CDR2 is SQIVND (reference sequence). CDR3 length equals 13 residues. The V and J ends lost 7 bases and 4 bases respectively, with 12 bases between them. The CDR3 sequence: CASNRQRADTQYF. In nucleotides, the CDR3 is TGTGCCAGTAATCGGCAGCGAGCAGATACGCAGTATTTT. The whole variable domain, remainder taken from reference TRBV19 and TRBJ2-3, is DGGITQSPKYLFRKEGQNVTLSCEQNLNHDAMYWYRQDPGQGLRLIYYSQIVNDFQKGDIAEGYSVSREKKESFPLTVTSAQKNPTAFYLCASNRQRADTQYFGPGTRLTVL.

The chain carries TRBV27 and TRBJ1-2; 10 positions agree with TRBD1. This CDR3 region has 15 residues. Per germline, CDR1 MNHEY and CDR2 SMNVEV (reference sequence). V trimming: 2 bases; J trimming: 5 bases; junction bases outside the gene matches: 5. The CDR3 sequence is CASSLRTGGRYGYTF. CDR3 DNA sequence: TGTGCCAGCAGTTTACGGACAGGGGGTAGATATGGCTACACCTTC.

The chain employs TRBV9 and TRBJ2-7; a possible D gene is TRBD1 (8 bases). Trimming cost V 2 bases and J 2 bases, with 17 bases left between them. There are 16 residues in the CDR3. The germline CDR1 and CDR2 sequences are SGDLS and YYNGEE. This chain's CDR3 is CASSVGGGTGAYEQYF. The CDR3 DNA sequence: TGTGCCAGCAGCGTGGGAGGGGGGACAGGTGCCTACGAGCAGTACTTC. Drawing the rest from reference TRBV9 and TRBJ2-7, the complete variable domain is DSGVTQTPKHLITATGQRVTLRCSPRSGDLSVYWYQQSLDQGLQFLIQYYNGEERAKGNILERFSAQQFPDLHSELNLSSLELGDSALYFCASSVGGGTGAYEQYFGPGTRLTVT.

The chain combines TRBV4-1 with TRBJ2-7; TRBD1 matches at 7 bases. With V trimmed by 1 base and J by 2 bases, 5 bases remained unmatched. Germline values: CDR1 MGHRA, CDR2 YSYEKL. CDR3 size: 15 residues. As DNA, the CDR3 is TGCGCCAGCAGCCAAGCCCAGGGACAGACCTACGAGCAGTACTTC. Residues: CASSQAQGQTYEQYF.

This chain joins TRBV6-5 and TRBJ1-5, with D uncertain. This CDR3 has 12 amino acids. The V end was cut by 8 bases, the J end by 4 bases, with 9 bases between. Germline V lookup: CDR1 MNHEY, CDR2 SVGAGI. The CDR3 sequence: CASGEGNQPQHF. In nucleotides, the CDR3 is TGTGCCAGCGGGGAGGGAAATCAGCCCCAGCATTTT.

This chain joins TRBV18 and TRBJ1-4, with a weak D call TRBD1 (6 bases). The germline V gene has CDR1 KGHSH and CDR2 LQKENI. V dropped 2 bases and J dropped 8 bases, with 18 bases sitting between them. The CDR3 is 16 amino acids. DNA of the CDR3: TGTGCCAGCTCACCAAGGGCAGGGGCCCTGGACGAAAAACTGTTTTTT. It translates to CASSPRAGALDEKLFF.

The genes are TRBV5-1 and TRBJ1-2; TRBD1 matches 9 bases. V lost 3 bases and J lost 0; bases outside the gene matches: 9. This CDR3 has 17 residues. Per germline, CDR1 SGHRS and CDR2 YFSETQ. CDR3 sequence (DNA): TGCGCCAGCAGCTCAGTCCCGGGACAGGGAACTAACTATGGCTACACCTTC. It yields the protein CASSSVPGQGTNYGYTF.

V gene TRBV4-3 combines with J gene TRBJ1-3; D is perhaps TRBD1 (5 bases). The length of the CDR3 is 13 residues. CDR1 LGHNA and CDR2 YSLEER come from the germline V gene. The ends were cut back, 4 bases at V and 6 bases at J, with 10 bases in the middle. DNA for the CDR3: TGCGCCAGCAGCCGTAGGGACTTAAACACCATATATTTT. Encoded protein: CASSRRDLNTIYF.

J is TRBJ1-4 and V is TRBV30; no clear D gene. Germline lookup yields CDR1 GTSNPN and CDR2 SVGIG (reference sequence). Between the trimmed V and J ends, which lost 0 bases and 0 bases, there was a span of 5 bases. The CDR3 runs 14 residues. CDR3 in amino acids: CAWSVLATNEKLFF. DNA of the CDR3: TGTGCCTGGAGTGTACTTGCAACTAATGAAAAACTGTTTTTT.

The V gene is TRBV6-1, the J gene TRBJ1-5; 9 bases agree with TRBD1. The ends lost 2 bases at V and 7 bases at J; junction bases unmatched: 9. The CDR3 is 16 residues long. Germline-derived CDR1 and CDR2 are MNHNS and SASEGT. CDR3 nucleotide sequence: TGTGCCAGCAGTGAAATGCCGGACAGGGGTTTACAGCCCCAGCATTTT. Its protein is CASSEMPDRGLQPQHF.

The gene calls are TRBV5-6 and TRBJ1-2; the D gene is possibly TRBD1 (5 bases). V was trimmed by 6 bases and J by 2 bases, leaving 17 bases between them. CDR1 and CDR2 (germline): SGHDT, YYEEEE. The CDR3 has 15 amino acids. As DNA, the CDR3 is TGTGCCAGCACTGACTACGGGGGACCGAACTATGGCTACACCTTC. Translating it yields CASTDYGGPNYGYTF.

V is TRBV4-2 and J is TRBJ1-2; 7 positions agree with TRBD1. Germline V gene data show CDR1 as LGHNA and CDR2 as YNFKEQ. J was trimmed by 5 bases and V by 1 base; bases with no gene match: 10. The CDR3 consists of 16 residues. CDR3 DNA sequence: TGTGCCAGCAGCCAAGCCTTCGCAGGGGGATTTTATGGCTACACCTTC. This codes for CASSQAFAGGFYGYTF.

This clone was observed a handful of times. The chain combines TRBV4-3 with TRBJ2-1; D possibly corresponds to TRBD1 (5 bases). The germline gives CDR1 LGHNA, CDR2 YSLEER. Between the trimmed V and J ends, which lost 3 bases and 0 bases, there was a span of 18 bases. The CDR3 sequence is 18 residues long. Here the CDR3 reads CASSHRSFGHISYNEQFF. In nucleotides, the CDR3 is TGCGCCAGCAGCCACAGATCGTTTGGACACATCTCCTACAATGAGCAGTTCTTC.

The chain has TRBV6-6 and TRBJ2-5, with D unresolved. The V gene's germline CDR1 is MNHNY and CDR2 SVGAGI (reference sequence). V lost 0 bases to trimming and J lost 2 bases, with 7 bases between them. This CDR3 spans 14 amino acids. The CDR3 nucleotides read TGTGCCAGCAGTTACTCTGGCAAACAAGAGACCCAGTACTTC. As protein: CASSYSGKQETQYF.

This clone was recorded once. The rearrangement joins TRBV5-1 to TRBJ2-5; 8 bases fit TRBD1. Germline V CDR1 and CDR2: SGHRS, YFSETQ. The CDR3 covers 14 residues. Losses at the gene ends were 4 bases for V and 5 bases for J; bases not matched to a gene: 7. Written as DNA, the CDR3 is TGCGCCAGCAGCCCCGGACAGGGACGGGAGACCCAGTACTTC. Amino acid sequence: CASSPGQGRETQYF. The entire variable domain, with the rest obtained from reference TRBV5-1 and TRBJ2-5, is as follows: KAGVTQTPRYLIKTRGQQVTLSCSPISGHRSVSWYQQTPGQGLQFLFEYFSETQRNKGNFPGRFSGRQFSNSRSEMNVSTLELGDSALYLCASSPGQGRETQYFGPGTRLLVL.

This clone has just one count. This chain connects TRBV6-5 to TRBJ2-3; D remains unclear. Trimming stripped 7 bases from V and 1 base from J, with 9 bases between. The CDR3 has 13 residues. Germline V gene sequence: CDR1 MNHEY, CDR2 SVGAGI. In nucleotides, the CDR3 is TGTGCCAGCACCCGGTTGGGCACAGATACGCAGTATTTT. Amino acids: CASTRLGTDTQYF.

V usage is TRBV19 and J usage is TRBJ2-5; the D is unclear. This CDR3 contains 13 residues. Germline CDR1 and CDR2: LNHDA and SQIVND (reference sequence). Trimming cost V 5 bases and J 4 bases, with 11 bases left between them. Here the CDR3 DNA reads TGTGCCAGTAGTCCTCTCTCACTAGAGACCCAGTACTTC. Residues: CASSPLSLETQYF.